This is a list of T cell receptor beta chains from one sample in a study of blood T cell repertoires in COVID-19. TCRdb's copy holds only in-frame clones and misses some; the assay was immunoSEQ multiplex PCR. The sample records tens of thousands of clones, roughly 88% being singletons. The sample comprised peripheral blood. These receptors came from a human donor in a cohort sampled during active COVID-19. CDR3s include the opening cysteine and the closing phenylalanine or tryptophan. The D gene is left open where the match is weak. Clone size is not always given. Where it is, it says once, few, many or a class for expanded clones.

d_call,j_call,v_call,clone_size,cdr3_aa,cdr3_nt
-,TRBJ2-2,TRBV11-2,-,CASSPFSNTGELFF,TGTGCCAGCAGCCCGTTCTCGAACACCGGGGAGCTGTTTTTT
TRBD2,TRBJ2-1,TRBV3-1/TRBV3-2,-,CASSQDASGSNEQFF,TGTGCCAGCAGCCAAGATGCTAGCGGGAGCAATGAGCAGTTCTTC
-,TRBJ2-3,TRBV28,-,CASNFGRSAATSTDTQYF,TGTGCCAGCAATTTTGGGCGCTCAGCCGCCACTAGCACAGATACGCAGTATTTT
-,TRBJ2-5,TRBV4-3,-,CASSQDRTSFRAQYF,TGCGCCAGCAGCCAAGATCGAACTAGCTTCAGGGCCCAGTACTTC
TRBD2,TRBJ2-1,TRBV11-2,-,CASSLGLAGGVNEQFF,TGTGCCAGCAGCTTAGGACTAGCGGGAGGTGTCAATGAGCAGTTCTTC
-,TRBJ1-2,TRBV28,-,CASSLTRVDYGYTF,TGTGCCAGCAGTTTAACGAGGGTTGACTATGGCTACACCTTC
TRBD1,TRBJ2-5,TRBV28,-,CASSLSTGGGETQYF,TGTGCCAGCAGTTTATCGACAGGGGGCGGGGAGACCCAGTACTTC
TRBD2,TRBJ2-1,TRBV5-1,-,CASSWRGGEYNEQFF,TGCGCCAGCAGCTGGAGGGGAGGGGAATACAATGAGCAGTTCTTC
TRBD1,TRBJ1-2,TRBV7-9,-,CASSLLGDSSF,TGTGCCAGCAGCTTATTGGGGGACAGCTCCTTC
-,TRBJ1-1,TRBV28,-,CASSQTVNTEAFF,TGTGCCAGCAGTCAAACAGTGAACACTGAAGCTTTCTTT
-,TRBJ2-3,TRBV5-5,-,CASTRGQTSTDTQYF,TGTGCCAGCACCAGGGGCCAGACTAGCACAGATACGCAGTATTTT
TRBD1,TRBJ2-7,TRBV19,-,CASSMGQAPPYEQYF,TGTGCCAGTAGTATGGGACAGGCCCCCCCATACGAGCAGTACTTC
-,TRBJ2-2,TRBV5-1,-,CASSLDSSTGELFF,TGCGCCAGCAGCTTGGACAGTTCCACCGGGGAGCTGTTTTTT
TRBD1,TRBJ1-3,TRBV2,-,CASNSDRPENTIYF,TGTGCCAGCAATTCGGACAGGCCTGAAAACACCATATATTTT
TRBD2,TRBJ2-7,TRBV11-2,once,CASSTTRAGGSYEQYF,TGTGCCAGCAGCACCACCCGGGCGGGGGGCTCCTACGAGCAGTACTTC
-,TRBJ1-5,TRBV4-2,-,CASSQDLAGDTNQPQHF,TGTGCCAGCAGCCAAGATTTAGCGGGGGATACCAATCAGCCCCAGCATTTT
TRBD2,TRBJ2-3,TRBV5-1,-,CASSSAAGGTDTQYF,TGCGCCAGCAGCTCGGCCGCGGGAGGGACAGATACGCAGTATTTT
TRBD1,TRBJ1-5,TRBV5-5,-,CASSVGQGSDQPQHF,TGTGCCAGCAGCGTTGGACAGGGTTCCGATCAGCCCCAGCATTTT
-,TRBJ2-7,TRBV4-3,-,CASSQDRRFPLTYEQYF,TGCGCCAGCAGCCAAGATCGCCGGTTCCCTCTAACCTACGAGCAGTACTTC
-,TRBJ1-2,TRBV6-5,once,CASRGVINYGYTF,TGTGCCAGCAGGGGCGTTATTAACTATGGCTACACCTTC
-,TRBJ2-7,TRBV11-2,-,CASGNPVSYEQYF,TGTGCCAGCGGCAACCCCGTATCCTACGAGCAGTACTTC
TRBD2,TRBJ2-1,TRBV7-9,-,CASSTKLAGGENEQFF,TGTGCCAGCAGCACGAAACTAGCGGGGGGAGAGAATGAGCAGTTCTTC
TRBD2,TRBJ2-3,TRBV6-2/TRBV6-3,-,CASSLELAGNTDTQYF,TGTGCCAGCAGCTTGGAACTAGCGGGGAACACAGATACGCAGTATTTT
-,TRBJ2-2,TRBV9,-,CASQEDSYTGELFF,TGTGCCAGCCAGGAGGACAGTTACACCGGGGAGCTGTTTTTT
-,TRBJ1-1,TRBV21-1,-,CASTRGSNTEAFF,TGTGCCAGCACAAGGGGGTCGAACACTGAAGCTTTCTTT
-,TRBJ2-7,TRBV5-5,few,CASSLGQASLYEQYF,TGTGCCAGCAGCTTGGGCCAGGCTTCGTTGTACGAGCAGTACTTC
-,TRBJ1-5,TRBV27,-,CASRRVSNQPQHF,TGTGCCAGCAGGAGGGTAAGCAATCAGCCCCAGCATTTT
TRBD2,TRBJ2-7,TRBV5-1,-,CASSFIAGDYEQYF,TGCGCCAGCAGCTTTATAGCGGGAGACTACGAGCAGTACTTC
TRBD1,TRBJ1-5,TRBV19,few,CASNKGQSYSNQPQHF,TGTGCCAGTAATAAGGGACAGAGTTATAGCAATCAGCCCCAGCATTTT
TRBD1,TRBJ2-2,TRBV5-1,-,CASSSPRTGGNTGELFF,TGCGCCAGCAGCTCTCCGCGGACAGGGGGTAACACCGGGGAGCTGTTTTTT
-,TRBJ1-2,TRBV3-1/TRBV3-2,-,CASSQGQDYGYTF,TGTGCCAGCAGCCAAGGACAGGACTATGGCTACACCTTC